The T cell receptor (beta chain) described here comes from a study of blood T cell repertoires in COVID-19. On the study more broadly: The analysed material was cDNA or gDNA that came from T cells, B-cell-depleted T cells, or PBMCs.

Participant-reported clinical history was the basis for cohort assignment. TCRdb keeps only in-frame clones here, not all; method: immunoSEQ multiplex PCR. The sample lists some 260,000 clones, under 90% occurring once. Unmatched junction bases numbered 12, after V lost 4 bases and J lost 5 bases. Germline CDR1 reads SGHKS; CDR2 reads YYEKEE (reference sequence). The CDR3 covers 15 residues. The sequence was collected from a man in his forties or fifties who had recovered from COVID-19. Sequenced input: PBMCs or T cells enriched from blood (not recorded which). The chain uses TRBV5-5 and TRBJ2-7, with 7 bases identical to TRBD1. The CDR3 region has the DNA TGTGCCAGCAGCGATTACAGGGGCATTGGGAACGAGCAGTACTTC. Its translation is CASSDYRGIGNEQYF.